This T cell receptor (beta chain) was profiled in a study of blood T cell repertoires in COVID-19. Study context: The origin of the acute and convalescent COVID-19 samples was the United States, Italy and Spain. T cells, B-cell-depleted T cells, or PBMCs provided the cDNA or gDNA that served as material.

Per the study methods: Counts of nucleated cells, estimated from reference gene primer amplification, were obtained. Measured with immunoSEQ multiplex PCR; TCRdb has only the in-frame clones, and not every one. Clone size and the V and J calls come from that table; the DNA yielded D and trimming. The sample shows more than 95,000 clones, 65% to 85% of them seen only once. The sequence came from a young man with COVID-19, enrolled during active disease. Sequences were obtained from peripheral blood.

CDR3 sequence: CASSLTGTQETQYF. The CDR3 bases are TGCGCCAGCAGCTTAACAGGGACACAAGAGACCCAGTACTTC. This chain uses TRBV5-1 with TRBJ2-5, with D possibly matching TRBD1 (6 bases). With 2 bases removed from V and 2 bases from J, the gap between germline ends came to 10 bases. CDR1 is SGHRS and CDR2 is YFSETQ in the germline V gene. The CDR3 has 14 residues. The full variable domain, its missing parts supplied by reference TRBV5-1 and TRBJ2-5, is KAGVTQTPRYLIKTRGQQVTLSCSPISGHRSVSWYQQTPGQGLQFLFEYFSETQRNKGNFPGRFSGRQFSNSRSEMNVSTLELGDSALYLCASSLTGTQETQYFGPGTRLLVL.